Detailed here is one T cell receptor (beta chain). These data come from a study of control samples from healthy donors and cancer patients. CDR1 and CDR2 from the germline V gene are SEHNR and FQNEAQ (reference sequence). V lost 4 bases to trimming and J lost 3 bases, with 6 bases between them. The CDR3 consists of 13 residues. TCRdb keeps only in-frame clones here, not all; method: immunoSEQ multiplex PCR. The sample has under 95,000 clones; roughly nine tenths are singletons. Material for sequencing was blood. The origin of this receptor is a woman between 25 and 40 years old in good health. The chain couples TRBV7-9 to TRBJ2-2, with unresolved D. DNA of the CDR3: TGTGCCAGCAGCTGGGGTCACACCGGGGAGCTGTTTTTT. This sequence encodes CASSWGHTGELFF.